These 28 T cell receptor beta chains share one sample of origin, sequenced in a study of T-cell reconstitution after alpha-beta-depleted transplantation in children (dated by TCRdb to about 2016). What the treatment or condition label conveys for this sample: allogeneic hematopoietic cell transplantation with graft depleted of TCRalphabeta T cells and CD19 B cells. Libraries came from PCR. Instrument on record: Illumina HiSeq 2500. Molecular barcoding was employed in the preparation of TCR libraries, with unique molecular identifiers being used to normalize TCRbeta repertoire quantification. TCRdb reworked the public reads: Q25 trimming with fastp, MiXCR clone assembly, productive beta chains retained. Identical CDR3 protein sequences are pooled into one entry, listed with their most common genes and DNA. Present in this sample are over 400,000 distinct CDR3 sequences, around two fifths of which were seen just once. Of the sample, 25% to 30% is held by the ten largest clones.

The input for sequencing was PBMCs, taken before TCRalphabeta/CD19-depleted stem cell transplant. The receptors were gathered from a girl aged 2-9 years with aplastic anemia, due to receive a stem cell transplant.

There are a few counts of this clonotype. This chain links TRBV4-1 with TRBJ2-1; D remains unclear. V lost 1 base, J lost 8 bases, and 12 bases lay in between. CDR3 length: 14 residues. Germline CDR1 reads MGHRA; CDR2 reads YSYEKL. CDR3 region: CASSQAAVMDEQFF. As DNA, the CDR3 is TGCGCCAGCAGCCAAGCGGCAGTAATGGATGAGCAGTTCTTC.

This clonotype was detected many times. This chain joins TRBV24-1 and TRBJ1-2; D gene unclear. CDR3 length equals 13 residues. Germline lookup yields CDR1 KGHDR and CDR2 SFDVKD. Trimming left V 5 bases short and J 2 bases short, with 8 bases between. The chain's CDR3 is CATSGTANYGYTF. DNA for the CDR3: TGTGCCACCAGTGGAACAGCGAACTATGGCTACACCTTC.

J is TRBJ2-1 and V is TRBV6-2 or TRBV6-3, with 10 bases matching TRBD2. The germline V gene has CDR1 MNHEY and CDR2 SVGEGT. The CDR3 runs 18 residues. J gave up 7 bases and V 6 bases, and 18 bases lay outside the gene matches. DNA of the CDR3: TGTGCCAGCAGCCTCCAGTGGGGAACTAGCGGGACTCGTAATGAGCAGTTCTTC. This encodes CASSLQWGTSGTRNEQFF.

This chain connects TRBV5-1 to TRBJ2-1; D unresolved. Trimming stripped 0 bases from V and 10 bases from J, with 8 bases between. Per germline, CDR1 SGHRS and CDR2 YFSETQ. The CDR3 covers 12 residues. CDR3 sequence: CASSLDMVEQFF. In DNA, the CDR3 is TGCGCCAGCAGCTTGGATATGGTAGAGCAGTTCTTC. Full variable domain (outside the CDR3, taken from reference TRBV5-1 and TRBJ2-1): KAGVTQTPRYLIKTRGQQVTLSCSPISGHRSVSWYQQTPGQGLQFLFEYFSETQRNKGNFPGRFSGRQFSNSRSEMNVSTLELGDSALYLCASSLDMVEQFFGPGTRLTVL.

This chain uses TRBV18 with TRBJ2-5, with 8 bases matching TRBD2. Germline trimming cut 3 bases from V and 4 bases from J; bases unmatched to any gene: 7. Germline CDR1 and CDR2: KGHSH and LQKENI. The CDR3 is 15 amino acids. CDR3 bases: TGTGCCAGCTCACCCGGGTTGGGACTAGGAGAGACCCAGTACTTC. Translation: CASSPGLGLGETQYF.

The sample holds a few counts of this clonotype. The genes are TRBV27 and TRBJ1-5; 9 bases are shared with TRBD1. Germline trimming cut 6 bases from V and 4 bases from J; bases unmatched to any gene: 7. This CDR3 has 15 residues. CDR1 is MNHEY, CDR2 SMNVEV, per germline (reference sequence). CDR3 loop: CASSSGTGINQPQHF. The CDR3, as DNA: TGTGCCAGCAGCTCCGGGACAGGGATTAATCAGCCCCAGCATTTT.

This clonotype was observed many times. V gene TRBV5-4 combines with J gene TRBJ2-7; 8 bases are shared with TRBD2. V was pared by 5 bases and J by 1 base, with 8 bases of the junction left unmatched. The CDR3 has 15 amino acids. CDR1 and CDR2 (germline): SGHNT, YYREEE (reference sequence). CDR3 in amino acids: CASSWQRERSYEQYF. CDR3 bases: TGTGCCAGCAGTTGGCAGCGGGAGCGTTCCTACGAGCAGTACTTC.

This clonotype was seen only a few times. The chain employs TRBV20-1 and TRBJ2-1, with D tentatively TRBD1 (6 bases). This CDR3 has 14 amino acids. V gave up 6 bases and J gave up 6 bases, with 18 bases separating them. CDR1 is DFQATT and CDR2 is SNEGSKA in the germline V gene (reference sequence). CDR3 in amino acids: CSAPPPRRGNEQFF. The CDR3, as DNA: TGCAGTGCCCCGCCCCCACGCAGGGGCAATGAGCAGTTCTTC.

This clonotype was counted many times. This chain links TRBV25-1 with TRBJ2-5; 8 bases match TRBD1. With V trimmed by 3 bases and J by 5 bases, 5 bases remained unmatched. The CDR3 is 14 residues long. In germline, CDR1 is MGHDK, CDR2 SYGVNS. The CDR3 reads CASSDPGGDETQYF. CDR3 coding DNA: TGTGCCAGCAGTGATCCAGGGGGCGATGAGACCCAGTACTTC.

The chain carries TRBV7-2 and TRBJ2-5, with a weak D call TRBD1 (7 bases). Deletions cut 7 bases from V and 4 bases from J, with 13 bases between. Germline V gene sequence: CDR1 SGHTA, CDR2 FQGNSA. This CDR3 comprises 13 residues. The CDR3 bases are TGTGCCAGCAACAGGGGACTTCGAGAGACCCAGTACTTC. Protein: CASNRGLRETQYF.

The sample holds many counts of this clonotype. The V gene is TRBV6-5, the J gene TRBJ2-3; 9 nucleotides align to TRBD2. The CDR3 length is 16 residues. Germline-derived CDR1 and CDR2 are MNHEY and SVGAGI. V was clipped by 6 bases and J by 0 bases; unmatched bases: 7. CDR3 region: CASSPRLAASTDTQYF. The DNA for the CDR3 is TGTGCCAGCAGCCCCCGACTAGCGGCTAGCACAGATACGCAGTATTTT.

This clonotype was detected a few times. In DNA, the CDR3 is TGCAGTGCTAGAGATACAGGCGGGAGGAACACCTACGAGCAGTACTTC. Amino acid sequence: CSARDTGGRNTYEQYF. The chain couples TRBV20-1 to TRBJ2-7, with TRBD2 identical over 8 bases. V lost 0 bases to trimming and J lost 2 bases; unmatched junction nucleotides: 9. The CDR3 totals 16 residues. Germline values: CDR1 DFQATT, CDR2 SNEGSKA (reference sequence).

Details on this clonotype: This may be a read error, as it is one base from a much larger clone. V usage is TRBV5-1 and J usage is TRBJ2-5; TRBD2 aligns across 11 bases. The germline V gene has CDR1 SGHRS and CDR2 YFSETQ. This CDR3 region has 14 residues. The junction had 1 base not matched to a gene; V was cut back by 3 bases and J by 3 bases. The CDR3 is CASSSTSGEETQYF. The CDR3 bases are TGCGCCAGCAGCTCGACTAGCGGGGAAGAGACCCAGTACTTC.

The chain couples TRBV12-3 or TRBV12-4 to TRBJ2-7; D might be TRBD2 (5 bases). The CDR3 is 14 residues long. V was pared by 7 bases and J by 2 bases, with 15 bases between. The CDR3 DNA sequence: TGTGCCAGCAAAAGCAGGACGGAGGCCTACGAGCAGTACTTC. Amino acids: CASKSRTEAYEQYF.

This chain joins TRBV20-1 and TRBJ2-7; D is unresolved. The CDR3 has 14 residues. V lost 0 bases and J lost 1, with 10 bases in between. CDR1 and CDR2 from the germline V gene are DFQATT and SNEGSKA (reference sequence). The CDR3 sequence is CSARDFDGSYEQYF. The DNA for the CDR3 is TGCAGTGCTAGAGATTTCGACGGATCCTACGAGCAGTACTTC.

The V gene is TRBV4-2, the J gene TRBJ2-6; D is unclear. In germline, CDR1 is LGHNA, CDR2 YNFKEQ. Deletions cut 0 bases from V and 0 bases from J, with 6 bases between. This CDR3 spans 16 amino acids. The CDR3 DNA reads as TGTGCCAGCAGCCAAGATCTCAACTCTGGGGCCAACGTCCTGACTTTC. Its protein product is CASSQDLNSGANVLTF.

This clonotype was counted many times. The gene calls are TRBV5-5 and TRBJ1-1; D unclear. Germline V lookup: CDR1 SGHKS, CDR2 YYEKEE (reference sequence). The CDR3 totals 14 residues. Trimming left V 0 bases short and J 3 bases short, with 9 bases between. This CDR3 is CASSLGDVDTEAFF. In DNA, the CDR3 is TGTGCCAGCAGCTTGGGGGATGTGGACACTGAAGCTTTCTTT.

The chain joins TRBV10-3 to TRBJ2-7, with D tentatively TRBD1 (5 bases). This CDR3 is built from 13 residues. Trimming removed 10 bases at V and 3 bases at J, with 16 bases between. Germline CDR1 ENHRY, CDR2 SYGVKD. CDR3 amino acids: CATGTRARYEQYF. In nucleotides, the CDR3 is TGTGCCACAGGTACCAGGGCCCGCTACGAGCAGTACTTC.

Concerning this clonotype: This may stem from a read error, because a much larger clone lies one nucleotide away. The chain carries TRBV3-1 and TRBJ2-5; D not certain. V was pared by 3 bases and J by 5 bases, with 7 bases between. The CDR3 spans 12 residues. Germline V gene data show CDR1 as LGHDT and CDR2 as YNNKEL (reference sequence). In nucleotides, the CDR3 is TGTGCCAGCAGCCACGCGAGGGAGACCCAGTACTTC. This translates into CASSHARETQYF.

The table lists this clonotype with many counts. The rearrangement links TRBV5-1 to TRBJ2-5; D is ambiguous. The length of the CDR3 is 14 residues. Trimming left V 3 bases short and J 5 bases short, with 14 bases between. Germline V gene sequence: CDR1 SGHRS, CDR2 YFSETQ. The CDR3 protein is CASSSTDGGETQYF. In DNA form, the CDR3 reads TGCGCCAGCAGCTCTACCGACGGTGGGGAGACCCAGTACTTC. Filled out from reference TRBV5-1 and TRBJ2-5, the complete variable domain reads KAGVTQTPRYLIKTRGQQVTLSCSPISGHRSVSWYQQTPGQGLQFLFEYFSETQRNKGNFPGRFSGRQFSNSRSEMNVSTLELGDSALYLCASSSTDGGETQYFGPGTRLLVL.

V and J are TRBV5-6 and TRBJ2-2, with D tentatively TRBD1 (5 bases). This CDR3 contains 16 residues. V lost 2 bases, J lost 3 bases, and 14 bases lay in between. Germline lookup yields CDR1 SGHDT and CDR2 YYEEEE. The CDR3 DNA follows: TGTGCCAGCAGCTTAAGGTACAGGCTCCACACCGGGGAGCTGTTTTTT. It translates to CASSLRYRLHTGELFF.

The genes are TRBV25-1 and TRBJ2-3; 10 nucleotides line up with TRBD1. With V trimmed by 1 base and J by 4 bases, 5 bases remained unmatched. The CDR3 totals 16 residues. Germline-derived CDR1 and CDR2 are MGHDK and SYGVNS. The DNA of the CDR3 is TGTGCCAGCAGTGAATTTGAGACAGGGGGCTCAGATACGCAGTATTTT. This translates into CASSEFETGGSDTQYF.

The chain joins TRBV24-1 to TRBJ2-7; 7 nucleotides line up with TRBD1. CDR3 length equals 13 residues. Germline V lookup: CDR1 KGHDR, CDR2 SFDVKD. J gave up 2 bases and V 9 bases, and 6 bases lay outside the gene matches. The CDR3 DNA sequence: TGTGCCACCTTAGGGACAGCCACCTACGAGCAGTACTTC. Translating gives CATLGTATYEQYF.

This clonotype was seen just once. The chain employs TRBV12-3 or TRBV12-4 and TRBJ2-3; 8 nucleotides match TRBD2. The CDR3 spans 16 residues. The V and J ends lost 3 bases and 3 bases, in that order; junction bases with no gene match: 8. CDR3 nucleotide sequence: TGTGCCAGCAGTTTCATACCGGGAGGGCCTACAGATACGCAGTATTTT. This gives the protein CASSFIPGGPTDTQYF.

This clonotype was seen more than once but under ten times. The chain employs TRBV20-1 and TRBJ2-1, with D perhaps assigned TRBD1 or TRBD2 (6 bases each). The V and J ends lost 6 bases and 7 bases respectively, with 19 bases between them. This CDR3 is 14 amino acids long. Germline V gene lookup returns CDR1 DFQATT and CDR2 SNEGSKA (reference sequence). In DNA, the CDR3 is TGCAGTGCAGGGGGGTCGGCGAGAGGGAATGAGCAGTTCTTC. Amino acids: CSAGGSARGNEQFF.

This clonotype was seen just once. The chain is built from TRBV6-1 and TRBJ2-3; D is unresolved. Trimming pared 6 bases from V and 5 bases from J, leaving 18 bases between. Germline-derived CDR1 and CDR2 are MNHNS and SASEGT. This CDR3 is built from 15 residues. The CDR3 DNA reads TGTGCCAGCAGCTCCGTGTCGGGCCCGCGAGATACGCAGTATTTT. This codes for CASSSVSGPRDTQYF.

This chain joins TRBV20-1 and TRBJ2-7; a weak D match, TRBD2 (6 bases). This CDR3 spans 15 amino acids. Trimming removed 1 base from V and 3 bases from J, with 16 bases in between. The germline V gene has CDR1 DFQATT and CDR2 SNEGSKA (reference sequence). The DNA for the CDR3 is TGCAGTGCTAGAGGGAGGGAGGCCGTGGACTACGAGCAGTACTTC. Its translation: CSARGREAVDYEQYF.

V gene TRBV10-3 combines with J gene TRBJ2-7, with 7 nucleotides matching TRBD1. CDR3 length: 14 amino acids. Germline V lookup: CDR1 ENHRY, CDR2 SYGVKD. The V gene end was trimmed by 6 bases and the J gene end by 2 bases; junction bases not matched to a gene: 7. This CDR3 reads CAISDRALTYEQYF. CDR3 sequence (DNA): TGTGCCATCAGCGACAGGGCCCTAACCTACGAGCAGTACTTC.